This TCR beta chain comes out of a study of blood T cell repertoires in COVID-19. Sequencing was performed with immunoSEQ multiplex PCR; in TCRdb, only in-frame clones are kept and a portion is missing. The sample has over 250,000 clones, roughly nine tenths seen once. V was shortened by 11 bases and J by 0 bases, with 8 bases between the two germline ends. The germline CDR1 and CDR2 sequences are MDHEN and SYDVKM. This CDR3 has 13 amino acids. What was sequenced was PBMCs or T cells enriched from blood (not recorded which). This sequence originates from a woman in her late teens or twenties who had recovered from COVID-19. This sequence joins TRBV28 and TRBJ2-6; a weak D match, TRBD2 (5 bases). CDR3 sequence reads: CAEGGSGANVLTF. The CDR3 coding sequence is TGTGCCGAGGGCGGCTCTGGGGCCAACGTCCTGACTTTC.